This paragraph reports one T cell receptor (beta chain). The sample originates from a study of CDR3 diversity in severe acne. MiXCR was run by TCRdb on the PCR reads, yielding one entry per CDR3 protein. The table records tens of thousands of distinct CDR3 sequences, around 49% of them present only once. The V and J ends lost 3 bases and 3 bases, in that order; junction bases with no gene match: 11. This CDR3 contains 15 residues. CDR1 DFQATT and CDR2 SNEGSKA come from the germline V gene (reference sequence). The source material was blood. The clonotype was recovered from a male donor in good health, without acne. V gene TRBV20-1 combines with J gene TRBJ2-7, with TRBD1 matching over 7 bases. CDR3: CSASSRDRVNYEQYF. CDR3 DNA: TGCAGTGCTAGTTCTAGAGACAGGGTAAACTACGAGCAGTACTTC.